These T cell receptor beta chains were read from a single sample in a study of blood T cell repertoires in COVID-19. Clones were sequenced by immunoSEQ multiplex PCR, and TCRdb holds only the in-frame ones, with some missing. The sample includes approximately 51,000 clones, 70% to 85% of them seen just once. Material for sequencing was peripheral blood. Receptors originate from a human donor in a cohort sampled during active COVID-19. The CDR3 runs from the conserved cysteine through the conserved F or W. D genes are given only for firm matches. Where a row states a size, it is once, few, many or the class of an expanded clone; other rows omit it.

size	V	length	J	D	DNA	CDR3
NA	TRBV29-1	12	TRBJ2-1	NA	TGCAGCGTTGAAAGGGACGGGACAGAGCAGTTCTTC	CSVERDGTEQFF
NA	TRBV28	12	TRBJ1-2	NA	TGTGCCAGCAGTGGACAGAACTATGGCTACACCTTC	CASSGQNYGYTF
NA	TRBV7-2	16	TRBJ2-2	TRBD2	TGTGCCAGCAGCCGCCAGGGACTAACGAACACCGGGGAGCTGTTTTTT	CASSRQGLTNTGELFF
NA	TRBV4-1	20	TRBJ2-3	TRBD2	TGCGCCAGCAGCCAAGATCGGATAGCGGGGGGCGCCGCTAGCACAGATACGCAGTATTTT	CASSQDRIAGGAASTDTQYF
many	TRBV12-5	16	TRBJ1-2	TRBD1	TGTGCTAGTGGTTTGGACACACAGGGGGGCGTCTATGGCTACACCTTC	CASGLDTQGGVYGYTF
NA	TRBV4-1	15	TRBJ2-2	NA	TGCGCCAGCAGCCGAGCAGGGTCGAACACCGGGGAGCTGTTTTTT	CASSRAGSNTGELFF
NA	TRBV7-3	13	TRBJ2-3	NA	TGTGCCAGCAGCTTTCAAGAGGCGGATACGCAGTATTTT	CASSFQEADTQYF
NA	TRBV4-1	15	TRBJ1-3	NA	TGCGCCAGCAGCCAAGATCCGTCCCCCCGAAACACCATATATTTT	CASSQDPSPRNTIYF
NA	TRBV2	13	TRBJ1-2	NA	TGTGCCAGGACCGGGGGTCCTAACTATGGCTACACCTTC	CARTGGPNYGYTF
NA	TRBV2	11	TRBJ1-2	NA	TGTGCCAGCAGTGTGAGGGTTGGCTACACCTTC	CASSVRVGYTF
few	TRBV4-3	15	TRBJ1-3	NA	TGCGCCAGCAGCCTGTTAGAGACAGGAAGAAACACCATATATTTT	CASSLLETGRNTIYF
NA	TRBV4-3	15	TRBJ1-4	NA	TGCGCCAGCAGCCAAGTCGCCCTTCAGGGAGGAAAACTGTTTTTT	CASSQVALQGGKLFF
NA	TRBV27	13	TRBJ1-1	TRBD1	TGTGCCAGCAGCAGGGACAGGGGCACTGAAGCTTTCTTT	CASSRDRGTEAFF
once	TRBV25-1	15	TRBJ2-7	TRBD1	TGTGCCAGCAGTGGGGGACAGGGGGTCTCCTACGAGCAGTACTTC	CASSGGQGVSYEQYF
NA	TRBV9	15	TRBJ2-6	NA	TGTGCCAGCAGCCCGGACAACTCTGGGGCCAACGTCCTGACTTTC	CASSPDNSGANVLTF
NA	TRBV19	15	TRBJ2-1	TRBD1	TGTGCCAGTAAAACACAGGGGGCGCGGGGCAATGAGCAGTTCTTC	CASKTQGARGNEQFF
NA	TRBV2	11	TRBJ1-1	NA	TGTGCCAGCGGGCAGGGGTCTTCGGCTTTCTTT	CASGQGSSAFF